These 22 T cell receptor beta chains were sequenced from one sample in a study of T cell repertoires in cytomegalovirus infection. TCRdb independently ran MiXCR on the reads; one entry per CDR3 protein. This sample has hundreds of thousands of distinct CDR3 sequences, with approximately 32% found just once. These TCRs are of unknown antigen specificity. Sequenced material: cultured CD8+ T cells from PBMCs, taken from culture after CMV antigen stimulation. These receptors all come from a human donor in good health (CMV status not recorded). Some clones in this sample may be carry-over from other donors' samples.

This chain connects TRBV6-2 or TRBV6-3 to TRBJ2-2, with D hard to call. The CDR3 is made up of 12 amino acids. V lost 6 bases and J 7 bases, leaving 9 bases between the germline ends. Germline V gives CDR1 MNHEY, CDR2 SVGEGT. Written as DNA, the CDR3 is TGTGCCAGCAGCCAGGACGACGGGGAGCTGTTTTTT. It is translated as CASSQDDGELFF.

This clonotype was recorded a few times. The J gene is TRBJ1-2, the V gene TRBV7-6; D might be TRBD1 (5 bases). V lost 0 bases to trimming and J lost 8 bases, with 13 bases between them. The CDR3 is made up of 14 amino acids. Germline V gene sequence: CDR1 SGHVS, CDR2 FNYEAQ. The CDR3 spells CASSLAPAGAGYTF. In DNA form, the CDR3 reads TGTGCCAGCAGCTTAGCCCCTGCTGGGGCGGGCTACACCTTC.

This clonotype was recorded many times. The chain employs TRBV7-2 and TRBJ2-3; D uncertain. V was shortened by 0 bases and J by 4 bases, with 11 bases between the two germline ends. The germline V gene encodes CDR1 SGHTA and CDR2 FQGNSA. The CDR3 is 15 amino acids. CDR3 residues: CASSLAPSLSDTQYF. The CDR3 DNA reads as TGTGCCAGCAGCTTAGCGCCCTCCCTATCAGATACGCAGTATTTT.

The V and J genes are TRBV27 and TRBJ1-5, with D possibly being TRBD1 (5 bases). The CDR3 is 14 amino acids. Trimming took 5 bases from V and 4 from J, leaving 12 bases between them. The germline V gene encodes CDR1 MNHEY and CDR2 SMNVEV (reference sequence). DNA for the CDR3: TGTGCCAGCAGTCTTAGGGACCAAAATCAGCCCCAGCATTTT. Protein product: CASSLRDQNQPQHF.

The chain couples TRBV7-8 to TRBJ2-7; perhaps D is TRBD1 or TRBD2 (5 bases each). This CDR3 has 15 residues. Trimming removed 5 bases at V and 6 bases at J, with 20 bases between. Germline V CDR1 and CDR2: SGHVS, FQNEAQ. CDR3 nucleotide sequence: TGTGCCAGCAGCGCCGGTCTAGTGGGGGAGTTCGAGCAGTACGTC. Its translation is CASSAGLVGEFEQYV.

J is TRBJ1-2 and V is TRBV29-1; no clear D. V lost 0 bases, J lost 8 bases, and 7 bases lay in between. The CDR3 sequence is 11 residues long. Germline values: CDR1 SQVTM, CDR2 ANQGSEA. CDR3 sequence reads: CSVEDREGYTF. The CDR3 nucleotides read TGCAGCGTTGAAGACCGGGAAGGCTACACCTTC.

This clonotype was observed a few times. The chain links TRBV9 to TRBJ1-5, with D tentatively TRBD1 (6 bases). V was cut by 3 bases and J by 7 bases, with 17 bases left in between. This CDR3 has 15 amino acids. CDR1 and CDR2 from the germline V gene are SGDLS and YYNGEE. The CDR3 sequence: CASSEGGTLNQPQHF. CDR3 sequence (DNA): TGTGCCAGCAGCGAGGGGGGGACTCTAAACCAGCCCCAGCATTTT.

This clonotype has a handful of counts. This sequence joins TRBV7-6 and TRBJ2-5; no firm D call. CDR1 is SGHVS, CDR2 FNYEAQ, per germline. V was trimmed by 1 base and J by 2 bases, leaving 5 bases between them. The CDR3 contains 13 residues. DNA of the CDR3: TGTGCCAGCAGCTTAGGAAATCAAGAGACCCAGTACTTC. Translated: CASSLGNQETQYF.

The V call is TRBV27, the J call TRBJ1-1; TRBD1 aligns across 7 bases. CDR3 length: 15 amino acids. From germline, CDR1 is MNHEY and CDR2 SMNVEV (reference sequence). Germline trimming cut 5 bases from V and 0 bases from J; bases unmatched to any gene: 6. Here the CDR3 reads CASSPNDRVNTEAFF. In DNA, the CDR3 is TGTGCCAGCAGTCCGAATGACAGGGTGAACACTGAAGCTTTCTTT.

This clonotype turned up a few times. The chain combines TRBV5-6 with TRBJ1-2; 7 bases are shared with TRBD1. The V gene's germline CDR1 is SGHDT and CDR2 YYEEEE. The CDR3 loop spans 16 amino acids. Losses at the gene ends were 2 bases for V and 6 bases for J; bases not matched to a gene: 13. As DNA, the CDR3 is TGTGCCAGCAGCTTCGACCCCCCCGGGACAGTCGATGGCTACACCTTC. Amino acid sequence: CASSFDPPGTVDGYTF. Drawing the rest from reference TRBV5-6 and TRBJ1-2, the complete variable domain is DAGVTQSPTHLIKTRGQQVTLRCSPKSGHDTVSWYQQALGQGPQFIFQYYEEEERQRGNFPDRFSGHQFPNYSSELNVNALLLGDSALYLCASSFDPPGTVDGYTFGSGTRLTVV.

This clonotype appeared a few times. J is TRBJ1-2 and V is TRBV27; D is perhaps TRBD1 (6 bases). The V end lost 6 bases, the J end lost 4 bases, and 12 bases lay between the germline ends. CDR1 is MNHEY, CDR2 SMNVEV, per germline (reference sequence). The CDR3 consists of 13 residues. The CDR3 DNA is TGTGCCAGCAGACAGGGAGGAGGCTATGGCTACACCTTC. Protein product: CASRQGGGYGYTF.

The chain combines TRBV15 with TRBJ1-2; no firm D call. Per germline, CDR1 LNHNV and CDR2 YYDKDF (reference sequence). There are 14 residues in the CDR3. The V end lost 5 bases, the J end lost 6 bases, and 16 bases lay between the germline ends. CDR3 coding DNA: TGTGCCACCAGCCGCCGGGCCCTACAACATGGCTACACCTTC. Translating gives CATSRRALQHGYTF.

The V and J genes are TRBV7-9 and TRBJ2-3; TRBD1 matches at 11 bases. J lost 2 bases, V lost 5 bases, and 9 bases had no gene match. This CDR3 comprises 17 residues. The germline gives CDR1 SEHNR, CDR2 FQNEAQ (reference sequence). The CDR3 nucleotides read TGTGCCAGCAGCCTAGAGGACAGGGGGCTCCACACAGATACGCAGTATTTT. This encodes CASSLEDRGLHTDTQYF.

This clonotype was recorded a few times. CDR3 nucleotide sequence: TGCGCCAGCAGCCAAGATCCAAGCATGGGAAATGAGCAGTTCTTC. It yields the protein CASSQDPSMGNEQFF. This rearrangement joins TRBV4-1 to TRBJ2-1; D uncertain. Trimming cost V 0 bases and J 7 bases, with 13 bases left between them. The CDR3 consists of 15 residues. Germline V CDR1 and CDR2: MGHRA, YSYEKL.

This clonotype was seen more than once but under ten times. The J gene is TRBJ1-1, the V gene TRBV20-1; a weak D match, TRBD1 (5 bases). V dropped 5 bases and J dropped 0 bases, with 16 bases sitting between them. Germline CDR1 is DFQATT and CDR2 is SNEGSKA (reference sequence). CDR3 length: 15 amino acids. The CDR3 sequence is CSARPEGIMNTEAFF. Written as DNA, the CDR3 is TGCAGTGCTCGGCCAGAGGGGATAATGAACACTGAAGCTTTCTTT.

This clonotype was seen only a few times. V gene TRBV27 combines with J gene TRBJ2-3; a possible D gene is TRBD1 (6 bases). The ends were cut back, 1 base at V and 2 bases at J, with 13 bases in the middle. Germline V lookup: CDR1 MNHEY, CDR2 SMNVEV (reference sequence). The CDR3 is made up of 16 amino acids. In nucleotides, the CDR3 is TGTGCCAGCAGTTTATTGGACAGCGATATCACAGATACGCAGTATTTT. This codes for CASSLLDSDITDTQYF.

The chain couples TRBV29-1 to TRBJ1-2; D possibly corresponds to TRBD1 (5 bases). V was cut by 4 bases and J by 2 bases, with 11 bases left in between. This CDR3 comprises 13 residues. Germline loops: CDR1 SQVTM, CDR2 ANQGSEA. The DNA of the CDR3 is TGCAGCGTTGTGGGGGAGGGAAACTATGGCTACACCTTC. Translation gives CSVVGEGNYGYTF.

The CDR3 DNA reads TGTGCCACCAGCAGAGAGGGCTGGAGCTCCTATAATTCACCCCTCCACTTT. Translating gives CATSREGWSSYNSPLHF. The chain carries TRBV15 and TRBJ1-6, with no clear D. V dropped 0 bases and J dropped 0 bases, with 9 bases sitting between them. CDR1 LNHNV and CDR2 YYDKDF come from the germline V gene (reference sequence). There are 17 residues in the CDR3.

J is TRBJ1-2 and V is TRBV9; TRBD1 matches 9 bases. This CDR3 is built from 14 residues. Germline V CDR1 and CDR2: SGDLS, YYNGEE. Trimming cost V 5 bases and J 4 bases; bases outside gene matches: 6. The CDR3 protein is CASRGTGTGYGYTF. The CDR3 DNA reads TGTGCCAGCAGAGGGACAGGGACCGGCTATGGCTACACCTTC.

Note on this clonotype: The junction shows a germline mismatch at one end, possibly a read error. This rearrangement joins TRBV2 to TRBJ1-4, with D perhaps matching TRBD1 (5 bases). This CDR3 has 12 residues. CDR1 SNHLY and CDR2 FYNNEI come from the germline V gene. The CDR3 here is CASRGTVEKLFF. The CDR3 DNA reads as TGTGCCAGCAGGGGGACGGTTGAAAAGCTGTTTTTT. Filled out from reference TRBV2 and TRBJ1-4, the complete variable domain reads EPEVTQTPSHQVTQMGQEVILRCVPISNHLYFYWYRQILGQKVEFLVSFYNNEISEKSEIFDDQFSVERPDGSNFTLKIRSTKLEDSAMYFCASRGTVEKLFFGSGTQLSVL.

The chain uses TRBV20-1 and TRBJ1-1; 8 nucleotides align to TRBD1. Trimming took 5 bases from V and 3 from J; bases not matched to a gene: 17. This CDR3 region has 17 residues. Germline V CDR1 and CDR2: DFQATT, SNEGSKA (reference sequence). The CDR3 sequence is CSAVAGQGAQWDTEAFF. The CDR3 DNA is TGCAGTGCTGTTGCAGGTCAGGGGGCTCAATGGGACACTGAAGCTTTCTTT.

There are a few counts of this clonotype. The chain recombines TRBV7-2 with TRBJ2-3; 15 nucleotides match TRBD2. V was pared by 5 bases and J by 1 base, with 19 bases of the junction left unmatched. CDR1 and CDR2 from the germline V gene are SGHTA and FQGNSA. This CDR3 has 22 amino acids. The CDR3 DNA reads TGTGCCAGCAGCCGACTTAGCCCGGGACTAGCGGGGGGTTTGTTCGGCACAGATACGCAGTATTTT. Its translation is CASSRLSPGLAGGLFGTDTQYF.